These T cell receptor beta chains were read from a single sample in a study of OX40 agonist ivuxolimab in advanced cancers. Generated by immunoSEQ multiplex PCR, the TCRdb table keeps only in-frame clones and is missing some. Counted here are tens of thousands of clones, around 82% occurring once; the ten biggest clones make up under 7%. Here the sequenced sample was CD4+ or CD8+ T cells sorted from blood, taken in a trial of the OX40 agonist ivuxolimab. Receptors originate from an adult with an advanced solid tumor such as melanoma, head and neck, liver or kidney cancer. The CDR3 runs from the conserved cysteine through the conserved F or W. The order of the fields is V gene, D gene, J gene, clone size, CDR3 protein, CDR3 DNA. The D gene is left open where the match is weak. Clone size is shown for a subset of rows, as once, few, many or a class of expanded clone.

TRBV29-1,.,TRBJ1-2,.,CSVGAGEGGYTF,TGCAGCGTTGGGGCAGGGGAGGGAGGCTACACCTTC
TRBV9,TRBD1,TRBJ2-1,.,CASSVSRTQGAYNEQFF,TGTGCCAGCAGCGTAAGTAGGACACAGGGGGCCTACAATGAGCAGTTCTTC
TRBV10-1,.,TRBJ1-1,.,CASSDVSYSQAFF,TGCGCCAGCAGTGATGTCAGCTATTCTCAAGCTTTCTTT
TRBV6-6,TRBD1,TRBJ1-2,.,CASRGTGVSGYTF,TGTGCCAGCAGGGGGACAGGAGTTAGTGGCTACACCTTC
TRBV7-2,TRBD2,TRBJ2-7,.,CASSLATGGAYEQYF,TGTGCCAGCAGCTTAGCGACGGGAGGGGCCTACGAGCAGTACTTC
TRBV27,.,TRBJ2-3,.,CASSRGPLTDTQYF,TGTGCCAGCAGCAGGGGACCTCTCACAGATACGCAGTATTTT
TRBV27,.,TRBJ2-7,.,CASSPTTRNEQYF,TGTGCCAGCAGTCCCACGACTAGGAACGAGCAGTACTTC
TRBV18,.,TRBJ1-1,once,CASSPPEGGYTEAFF,TGTGCCAGCTCACCGCCCGAAGGGGGGTACACTGAAGCTTTCTTT
TRBV7-9,.,TRBJ1-1,.,CASKPTDSTVDTEAFF,TGTGCCAGCAAGCCGACGGACAGCACCGTGGACACTGAAGCTTTCTTT
TRBV10-3,TRBD2,TRBJ2-1,.,CAAKEGLGYNEQFF,TGTGCCGCAAAAGAGGGACTAGGTTACAATGAGCAGTTCTTC
TRBV4-2,TRBD1,TRBJ1-1,.,CASSQARGQNLTEAFF,TGTGCCAGCAGCCAAGCTAGGGGACAGAACCTTACTGAAGCTTTCTTT
TRBV7-6,.,TRBJ1-4,.,CASSLQPTTNEKLFF,TGTGCCAGCAGCTTACAACCTACAACTAATGAAAAACTGTTTTTT
TRBV5-4,.,TRBJ1-4,.,CASSPSSLQNEKLFF,TGTGCCAGCAGCCCATCCAGTCTCCAGAATGAAAAACTGTTTTTT
TRBV9,TRBD1,TRBJ2-5,.,CASSVSGTAPQETQYF,TGTGCCAGCAGCGTATCCGGGACAGCCCCCCAAGAGACCCAGTACTTC
TRBV19,TRBD1,TRBJ2-7,once,CASRPQKGQVASDEQYF,TGTGCCAGTAGACCCCAAAAGGGACAGGTTGCATCCGACGAGCAGTACTTC
TRBV7-9,TRBD2,TRBJ2-7,few,CASSRWEGLATYEQYF,TGTGCCAGCAGCCGCTGGGAGGGACTAGCGACCTACGAGCAGTACTTC
TRBV7-2,.,TRBJ1-3,.,CASSSGPGNTIYF,TGTGCCAGCAGCTCCGGGCCTGGAAACACCATATATTTT
TRBV2,.,TRBJ2-5,once,CASSSQGGNLNQETQYF,TGTGCCAGCAGCTCCCAGGGGGGCAATCTCAATCAAGAGACCCAGTACTTC
TRBV2,TRBD1,TRBJ1-2,.,CASSVSGTGSRGYTF,TGTGCCAGCAGTGTTTCCGGGACAGGGTCGAGGGGCTACACCTTC
TRBV5-6,.,TRBJ1-5,.,CASSPGPYSNQPQHF,TGTGCCAGCAGCCCGGGACCCTATAGCAATCAGCCCCAGCATTTT
TRBV28,.,TRBJ1-1,.,CAYRAAGKNTEAFF,TGTGCCTATAGGGCGGCAGGGAAGAACACTGAAGCTTTCTTT
TRBV6-5,TRBD1,TRBJ2-7,.,CASSDSTQGERYF,TGTGCCAGCAGTGACTCGACGCAGGGGGAGCGGTACTTC
TRBV2,TRBD1,TRBJ2-3,.,CASKGDRVTDTQYF,TGTGCCAGCAAAGGTGACAGGGTCACAGATACGCAGTATTTT
TRBV4-3,.,TRBJ2-1,.,CASSQDRVARKEEDEQFF,TGCGCCAGCAGCCAAGATCGAGTGGCGAGAAAAGAGGAGGATGAGCAGTTCTTC
TRBV2,TRBD1,TRBJ2-6,once,CASRLGQGRTGANVLTF,TGTGCCAGCAGATTAGGACAGGGGAGGACTGGGGCCAACGTCCTGACTTTC
TRBV9,.,TRBJ2-4,.,CASSVGDNPKNIQYF,TGTGCCAGCAGCGTAGGGGACAACCCCAAAAACATTCAGTACTTC
TRBV4-2,.,TRBJ1-1,once,CASSPEPAVGMNTEAFF,TGTGCCAGCAGCCCAGAACCGGCGGTGGGAATGAACACTGAAGCTTTCTTT
TRBV7-9,.,TRBJ1-6,medium-sized,CASNTWGPYNSPLHF,TGTGCCAGCAACACATGGGGACCCTATAATTCACCCCTCCACTTT
TRBV4-3,TRBD2,TRBJ2-7,.,CASSSRLAGGHEQYF,TGCGCCAGCAGCTCTCGGTTAGCGGGAGGGCACGAGCAGTACTTC
TRBV7-9,.,TRBJ2-1,.,CASSLEGGRNEQFF,TGTGCCAGCAGCTTAGAAGGGGGGCGCAATGAGCAGTTCTTC
TRBV30,.,TRBJ1-4,.,CAWSSDRTATNEKLFF,TGTGCCTGGAGCTCTGACAGGACCGCAACTAATGAAAAACTGTTTTTT
TRBV19,.,TRBJ2-7,.,CATEASSYEQYF,TGTGCAACCGAGGCTAGCTCCTACGAGCAGTACTTC
TRBV7-8,TRBD2,TRBJ2-1,.,CASSLEIGLAGDEQFF,TGTGCCAGCAGCTTAGAGATCGGACTAGCGGGAGACGAGCAGTTCTTC
TRBV12-5,.,TRBJ1-3,.,CASGLGGDGNTIYF,TGTGCTAGTGGTTTGGGAGGGGATGGAAACACCATATATTTT
TRBV30,.,TRBJ2-4,.,CAWSVGDTDRAKNIQYF,TGTGCCTGGTCTGTCGGGGACACCGATCGAGCCAAAAACATTCAGTACTTC
TRBV11-2,.,TRBJ1-1,.,CASKLLGLGYTEAFF,TGTGCCAGCAAACTACTGGGACTCGGGTACACTGAAGCTTTCTTT
TRBV30,.,TRBJ1-2,.,CAWSVSADNGYTF,TGTGCCTGGAGTGTAAGCGCAGACAATGGCTACACCTTC
TRBV7-2,.,TRBJ2-3,.,CASRRPGPGLDTQYF,TGTGCCAGCAGGCGTCCGGGGCCTGGGTTAGATACGCAGTATTTT
TRBV6-4,.,TRBJ1-2,.,CASSLTAGRSYTF,TGTGCCAGCAGCTTGACAGCCGGTAGGAGCTACACCTTC
TRBV27,TRBD2,TRBJ2-1,.,CASSVDSTSGGSYNEQFF,TGTGCCAGCAGTGTGGACTCAACTAGCGGTGGCTCCTACAATGAGCAGTTCTTC
TRBV19,TRBD2,TRBJ2-1,.,CASSSYAGGLHHNEQFF,TGTGCCAGTAGTTCCTATGCGGGGGGGCTTCACCACAATGAGCAGTTCTTC
TRBV10-3,TRBD1,TRBJ1-4,few,CATRQQGTAFDGLFF,TGTGCCACACGCCAGCAAGGGACAGCCTTCGATGGACTGTTTTTT
TRBV7-9,.,TRBJ2-3,.,CASSPRASTDTQYF,TGTGCCAGCAGCCCACGTGCTAGCACAGATACGCAGTATTTT
TRBV5-6,.,TRBJ2-6,.,CASSPGRVSGANVLTF,TGTGCCAGCAGCCCGGGAAGGGTCTCTGGGGCCAACGTCCTGACTTTC
TRBV7-3,TRBD1,TRBJ1-2,.,CASSLGQGAFYGYTF,TGTGCCAGCAGCCTAGGACAGGGGGCCTTTTATGGCTACACCTTC
TRBV7-9,.,TRBJ1-2,once,CASSLGLGQQSGYTF,TGTGCCAGCAGCTTAGGATTGGGGCAACAAAGTGGCTACACCTTC
TRBV27,TRBD1,TRBJ2-7,.,CASSQPGQATYEQYF,TGTGCCAGCAGCCAACCGGGACAGGCTACGTACGAGCAGTACTTC
TRBV19,TRBD1,TRBJ1-4,.,CASSIFPTGGQGGEKLFF,TGTGCCAGTAGTATATTCCCAACCGGGGGACAGGGGGGTGAAAAACTGTTTTTT
TRBV5-1,.,TRBJ1-2,few,CASSRDAASYGYTF,TGCGCCAGTAGCCGGGACGCTGCATCTTATGGCTACACCTTC
TRBV11-3,TRBD2,TRBJ2-7,.,CASSPGGFEQYF,TGTGCCAGCAGTCCGGGGGGGTTCGAGCAGTACTTC
TRBV19,.,TRBJ1-1,.,CASSSGQPDPEAFF,TGTGCCAGTAGTAGCGGACAACCCGATCCTGAAGCTTTCTTT
TRBV28,.,TRBJ2-3,few,CASSYRDTQYF,TGTGCCAGCAGTTACAGAGATACGCAGTATTTT
TRBV2,.,TRBJ2-3,.,CASRPRYTDTQYF,TGTGCCAGCAGGCCGCGATATACAGATACGCAGTATTTT
TRBV6-6,.,TRBJ2-3,.,CAIQRGGTDTQYF,TGTGCCATTCAGAGGGGGGGCACAGATACGCAGTATTTT